These 27 T cell receptor beta chains were all obtained from the same sample, sequenced in a study of cytomegalovirus exposure and HLA in healthy donors. PCR amplification relied on 60 Vbeta primers (plus 13 Jbeta primers). Profiling relied on immunoSEQ multiplex PCR, and the TCRdb table lists in-frame clones only, not all of them. This sample has some 190,000 clones, with roughly 86% found just once. Input material: PBMCs. The receptors stem from a woman younger than 30 in good health and CMV-seronegative.

This chain uses TRBV5-4 with TRBJ2-3; the match to TRBD1 covers 8 bases. CDR3 length equals 14 residues. Germline trimming cut 4 bases from V and 5 bases from J; bases unmatched to any gene: 6. Germline CDR1 SGHNT, CDR2 YYREEE (reference sequence). The chain's CDR3 is CASSPGQGKDTQYF. As DNA, the CDR3 is TGTGCCAGCAGCCCTGGACAGGGAAAAGATACGCAGTATTTT. The whole variable domain, remainder taken from reference TRBV5-4 and TRBJ2-3, is ETGVTQSPTHLIKTRGQQVTLRCSSQSGHNTVSWYQQALGQGPQFIFQYYREEENGRGNFPPRFSGLQFPNYSSELNVNALELDDSALYLCASSPGQGKDTQYFGPGTRLTVL.

This clone appeared a single time. CDR3 region: CASSLGFRDDEQYF. The CDR3 region has the DNA TGCGCCAGCAGCTTGGGATTCAGGGATGACGAGCAGTACTTC. The rearrangement links TRBV5-1 to TRBJ2-7, with D maybe TRBD1 (5 bases). There are 14 residues in the CDR3. Trimming took 0 bases from V and 5 from J, leaving 12 bases between them. CDR1 SGHRS and CDR2 YFSETQ come from the germline V gene.

This chain connects TRBV19 to TRBJ2-3, with D hard to call. Germline loops: CDR1 LNHDA, CDR2 SQIVND (reference sequence). V lost 5 bases to trimming and J lost 6 bases, with 6 bases between them. CDR3 length: 11 amino acids. The CDR3 sequence is CASSRWDTQYF. The CDR3 DNA follows: TGTGCCAGTAGTCGGTGGGATACGCAGTATTTT.

The gene calls are TRBV2 and TRBJ2-7; 8 positions match TRBD2. V dropped 2 bases and J dropped 3; count of bases not matched to a gene: 6. The germline V gene encodes CDR1 SNHLY and CDR2 FYNNEI. This CDR3 is 15 amino acids long. The CDR3 bases are TGTGCCAGCAGTGAATTGCGGGGGGAACTCTACGAGCAGTACTTC. As protein: CASSELRGELYEQYF. The whole variable domain, remainder taken from reference TRBV2 and TRBJ2-7, is EPEVTQTPSHQVTQMGQEVILRCVPISNHLYFYWYRQILGQKVEFLVSFYNNEISEKSEIFDDQFSVERPDGSNFTLKIRSTKLEDSAMYFCASSELRGELYEQYFGPGTRLTVT.

The chain joins TRBV27 to TRBJ1-1, with 9 bases fitting TRBD1. The CDR3 totals 15 residues. The trim removed 2 bases at V and 0 bases at J, leaving 1 base unmatched. Germline CDR1 reads MNHEY; CDR2 reads SMNVEV (reference sequence). The CDR3 sequence: CASSLTGGMNTEAFF. CDR3 DNA: TGTGCCAGCAGTTTAACAGGGGGCATGAACACTGAAGCTTTCTTT.

V usage is TRBV18 and J usage is TRBJ1-1; 8 bases fit TRBD1. V lost 4 bases and J lost 7; bases outside the gene matches: 8. CDR1 KGHSH and CDR2 LQKENI come from the germline V gene. The CDR3 runs to 14 residues. The CDR3 spells CASSLTDRDGEAFF. CDR3 nucleotide sequence: TGTGCCAGCTCACTCACGGACAGGGATGGTGAAGCTTTCTTT.

V gene TRBV5-1 combines with J gene TRBJ2-3; the D gene is possibly TRBD2 (5 bases). Germline V gene sequence: CDR1 SGHRS, CDR2 YFSETQ. The CDR3 sequence is 14 residues long. V was clipped by 4 bases and J by 0 bases, with 9 bases between them. The CDR3 spells CASSPGLSTDTQYF. As DNA, the CDR3 is TGCGCCAGCAGCCCGGGATTGAGCACAGATACGCAGTATTTT.

This clone was seen once. This chain links TRBV5-1 with TRBJ2-2; 7 bases fit TRBD2. The ends lost 0 bases at V and 5 bases at J; junction bases unmatched: 10. This CDR3 is built from 17 residues. Germline values: CDR1 SGHRS, CDR2 YFSETQ. CDR3 sequence reads: CASSLGLRLAETGELFF. CDR3 in DNA: TGCGCCAGCAGCTTGGGGCTACGACTAGCTGAGACCGGGGAGCTGTTTTTT.

Notes on this clone: Other nucleotide sequences in the sample specify the same CDR3. This sequence joins TRBV5-1 and TRBJ1-4; 8 nucleotides match TRBD1. From germline, CDR1 is SGHRS and CDR2 YFSETQ. V lost 2 bases and J lost 8; bases outside the gene matches: 5. CDR3 length: 14 amino acids. The CDR3 DNA sequence: TGCGCCAGCAGCTTCGGACAGGGAGGAGAAAAACTGTTTTTT. Protein product: CASSFGQGGEKLFF.

This chain connects TRBV7-8 to TRBJ1-5; 7 bases fit TRBD1. Germline loops: CDR1 SGHVS, CDR2 FQNEAQ. This CDR3 comprises 14 residues. After removal of 3 bases from V and 7 bases from J, the junction contained 6 bases not matched to a gene. CDR3 in amino acids: CASSFQGGGQPQHF. The CDR3 nucleotides read TGTGCCAGCAGCTTCCAGGGGGGCGGGCAGCCCCAGCATTTT.

Comments on this clone: Compared with germline, one end of the junction differs, possibly owing to a read error. CDR3 nucleotide sequence: TGTGCTAGCAGTCCGGGAGACACAGATACGCAGTATTTT. Translation: CASSPGDTDTQYF. This chain connects TRBV7-7 to TRBJ2-3; tentative D call: TRBD2 (6 bases). The V gene's germline CDR1 is SSHAT and CDR2 FNYEAQ (reference sequence). CDR3 length: 13 amino acids.

The V call is TRBV5-6, the J call TRBJ1-5, with D hard to call. The V and J ends lost 4 bases and 0 bases respectively, with 5 bases between them. Germline CDR1 is SGHDT and CDR2 is YYEEEE. The CDR3 runs 13 residues. The CDR3 DNA follows: TGTGCCAGCAGCGCGAGTAGCAATCAGCCCCAGCATTTT. Its translation: CASSASSNQPQHF.

This clone was detected only once. The V gene is TRBV2, the J gene TRBJ2-4, with D perhaps TRBD2 (6 bases). The CDR3 consists of 14 residues. CDR1 and CDR2 (germline): SNHLY, FYNNEI. Trimming took off 3 bases at V and 6 bases at J, with 12 bases between the two ends. The CDR3 nucleotides are TGTGCCAGCAGTGAGGGGAGGCGACTAAACATTCAGTACTTC. Residues: CASSEGRRLNIQYF.

The V gene is TRBV7-2, the J gene TRBJ2-7, with D possibly matching TRBD2 (7 bases). Trimming removed 4 bases from V and 4 bases from J, with 17 bases in between. Germline-derived CDR1 and CDR2 are SGHTA and FQGNSA. CDR3 length: 15 amino acids. CDR3 protein: CASSSSRGAGYEQYF. CDR3 DNA: TGTGCCAGCAGCTCCTCCCGGGGGGCGGGTTACGAGCAGTACTTC.

The gene calls are TRBV6-5 and TRBJ2-5; D ambiguous. CDR1 is MNHEY and CDR2 is SVGAGI in the germline V gene. This CDR3 region has 14 residues. V gave up 4 bases and J gave up 5 bases, with 14 bases separating them. The CDR3 nucleotides are TGTGCCAGCAGTTTTGGAAACAGTTGGGAGACCCAGTACTTC. As protein: CASSFGNSWETQYF.

The gene calls are TRBV28 and TRBJ1-1; 9 bases agree with TRBD1. This CDR3 is 13 amino acids long. Trimming removed 6 bases from V and 11 bases from J; junction bases left unmatched: 10. Looked up from germline, CDR1 is MDHEN and CDR2 is SYDVKM. The CDR3 here is CASRAGTGRKAFF. In nucleotides, the CDR3 is TGTGCCAGCAGAGCCGGGACAGGGAGGAAGGCTTTCTTT.

The chain has TRBV5-1 and TRBJ1-2, with D perhaps matching TRBD1 (6 bases). Trimming stripped 0 bases from V and 7 bases from J, with 13 bases between. Germline V gene lookup returns CDR1 SGHRS and CDR2 YFSETQ. The CDR3 spans 14 residues. This CDR3 reads CASSLAQTGAGYTF. The CDR3, as DNA: TGCGCCAGCAGCTTGGCCCAGACAGGAGCTGGCTACACCTTC.

V gene TRBV7-6 combines with J gene TRBJ2-1; 7 nucleotides match TRBD2. Germline V gives CDR1 SGHVS, CDR2 FNYEAQ. The CDR3 is made up of 15 amino acids. The trim removed 2 bases at V and 2 bases at J, leaving 3 bases unmatched. The DNA of the CDR3 is TGTGCCAGCAGCTTATCAGGACTAGCCTACAATGAGCAGTTCTTC. This codes for CASSLSGLAYNEQFF.

V usage is TRBV5-8 and J usage is TRBJ2-1; D is unclear. Per germline, CDR1 SGHTS and CDR2 YDEGEE. The CDR3 totals 12 residues. Trimming pared 6 bases from V and 8 bases from J, leaving 12 bases between. The CDR3 region has the DNA TGTGCCAGCACCTTCACCCGGGATGAGCAGTTCTTC. Translating it yields CASTFTRDEQFF.

This chain joins TRBV2 and TRBJ1-3; 8 nucleotides match TRBD1. V dropped 6 bases and J dropped 5; count of bases not matched to a gene: 9. The germline V gene encodes CDR1 SNHLY and CDR2 FYNNEI. The CDR3 contains 15 residues. CDR3 coding DNA: TGTGCCAGCAGCCTGGACAGGGTATATAGAAACACCATATATTTT. Its translation is CASSLDRVYRNTIYF.

As DNA, the CDR3 is TGCGCCAGCAGCCAAGAGATCGGCAGGGGAACTGAAGCTTTCTTT. This gives the protein CASSQEIGRGTEAFF. J is TRBJ1-1 and V is TRBV4-3; D possibly corresponds to TRBD1 (6 bases). The CDR3 sequence is 15 residues long. CDR1 is LGHNA and CDR2 is YSLEER in the germline V gene. Between the trimmed V and J ends, which lost 0 bases and 5 bases, there was a span of 13 bases.

This clone was counted a few times. The V and J genes are TRBV4-3 and TRBJ1-1; D gene unclear. V lost 4 bases to trimming and J lost 5 bases, with 8 bases between them. This CDR3 has 12 amino acids. Per the germline V gene, CDR1 is LGHNA and CDR2 is YSLEER. CDR3: CASSRRGTEAFF. The CDR3 nucleotides are TGCGCCAGCAGCCGACGGGGAACTGAAGCTTTCTTT.

The chain couples TRBV29-1 to TRBJ1-2; D is possibly TRBD1 (5 bases). The CDR3 consists of 16 residues. V lost 4 bases and J lost 0, with 18 bases in between. Germline-derived CDR1 and CDR2 are SQVTM and ANQGSEA. In nucleotides, the CDR3 is TGCAGCGTTGGCCTAGCGGGGGGAGTCACTAACTATGGCTACACCTTC. It is translated as CSVGLAGGVTNYGYTF.

V and J are TRBV7-8 and TRBJ1-6; D gene unclear. The CDR3 loop spans 14 amino acids. Per the germline V gene, CDR1 is SGHVS and CDR2 is FQNEAQ. Trimming stripped 4 bases from V and 6 bases from J, with 10 bases between. CDR3 region: CASSWEGGNSPLHF. CDR3 DNA: TGTGCCAGCAGCTGGGAAGGAGGTAATTCACCCCTCCACTTT.

V usage is TRBV7-2 and J usage is TRBJ1-5; D is perhaps TRBD1 (5 bases). V lost 9 bases and J 4 bases, leaving 13 bases between the germline ends. Germline CDR1 reads SGHTA; CDR2 reads FQGNSA. The CDR3 runs to 13 residues. DNA of the CDR3: TGTGCCAGTCAGGGTCTGGGGAATCAGCCCCAGCATTTT. It specifies CASQGLGNQPQHF.

The CDR3 protein is CASSFGQGGEQYF. DNA of the CDR3: TGTGCCAGCAGCTTCGGACAGGGGGGAGAGCAGTACTTC. The chain recombines TRBV11-3 with TRBJ2-7; 10 bases align to TRBD1. J gave up 7 bases and V 3 bases, and 3 bases lay outside the gene matches. Germline V gene data show CDR1 as SGHNT and CDR2 as YENEEA. This CDR3 spans 13 amino acids.

CDR3 in amino acids: CASSRGGRALHEQFF. The CDR3, as DNA: TGTGCCAGCAGCCGTGGCGGGAGGGCCCTCCATGAGCAGTTCTTC. The V and J genes are TRBV7-2 and TRBJ2-1; 9 nucleotides agree with TRBD2. The V segment lost 5 bases and the J segment 8 bases; nucleotides outside the gene matches: 10. Germline V gene sequence: CDR1 SGHTA, CDR2 FQGNSA. The CDR3 extends over 15 amino acids.